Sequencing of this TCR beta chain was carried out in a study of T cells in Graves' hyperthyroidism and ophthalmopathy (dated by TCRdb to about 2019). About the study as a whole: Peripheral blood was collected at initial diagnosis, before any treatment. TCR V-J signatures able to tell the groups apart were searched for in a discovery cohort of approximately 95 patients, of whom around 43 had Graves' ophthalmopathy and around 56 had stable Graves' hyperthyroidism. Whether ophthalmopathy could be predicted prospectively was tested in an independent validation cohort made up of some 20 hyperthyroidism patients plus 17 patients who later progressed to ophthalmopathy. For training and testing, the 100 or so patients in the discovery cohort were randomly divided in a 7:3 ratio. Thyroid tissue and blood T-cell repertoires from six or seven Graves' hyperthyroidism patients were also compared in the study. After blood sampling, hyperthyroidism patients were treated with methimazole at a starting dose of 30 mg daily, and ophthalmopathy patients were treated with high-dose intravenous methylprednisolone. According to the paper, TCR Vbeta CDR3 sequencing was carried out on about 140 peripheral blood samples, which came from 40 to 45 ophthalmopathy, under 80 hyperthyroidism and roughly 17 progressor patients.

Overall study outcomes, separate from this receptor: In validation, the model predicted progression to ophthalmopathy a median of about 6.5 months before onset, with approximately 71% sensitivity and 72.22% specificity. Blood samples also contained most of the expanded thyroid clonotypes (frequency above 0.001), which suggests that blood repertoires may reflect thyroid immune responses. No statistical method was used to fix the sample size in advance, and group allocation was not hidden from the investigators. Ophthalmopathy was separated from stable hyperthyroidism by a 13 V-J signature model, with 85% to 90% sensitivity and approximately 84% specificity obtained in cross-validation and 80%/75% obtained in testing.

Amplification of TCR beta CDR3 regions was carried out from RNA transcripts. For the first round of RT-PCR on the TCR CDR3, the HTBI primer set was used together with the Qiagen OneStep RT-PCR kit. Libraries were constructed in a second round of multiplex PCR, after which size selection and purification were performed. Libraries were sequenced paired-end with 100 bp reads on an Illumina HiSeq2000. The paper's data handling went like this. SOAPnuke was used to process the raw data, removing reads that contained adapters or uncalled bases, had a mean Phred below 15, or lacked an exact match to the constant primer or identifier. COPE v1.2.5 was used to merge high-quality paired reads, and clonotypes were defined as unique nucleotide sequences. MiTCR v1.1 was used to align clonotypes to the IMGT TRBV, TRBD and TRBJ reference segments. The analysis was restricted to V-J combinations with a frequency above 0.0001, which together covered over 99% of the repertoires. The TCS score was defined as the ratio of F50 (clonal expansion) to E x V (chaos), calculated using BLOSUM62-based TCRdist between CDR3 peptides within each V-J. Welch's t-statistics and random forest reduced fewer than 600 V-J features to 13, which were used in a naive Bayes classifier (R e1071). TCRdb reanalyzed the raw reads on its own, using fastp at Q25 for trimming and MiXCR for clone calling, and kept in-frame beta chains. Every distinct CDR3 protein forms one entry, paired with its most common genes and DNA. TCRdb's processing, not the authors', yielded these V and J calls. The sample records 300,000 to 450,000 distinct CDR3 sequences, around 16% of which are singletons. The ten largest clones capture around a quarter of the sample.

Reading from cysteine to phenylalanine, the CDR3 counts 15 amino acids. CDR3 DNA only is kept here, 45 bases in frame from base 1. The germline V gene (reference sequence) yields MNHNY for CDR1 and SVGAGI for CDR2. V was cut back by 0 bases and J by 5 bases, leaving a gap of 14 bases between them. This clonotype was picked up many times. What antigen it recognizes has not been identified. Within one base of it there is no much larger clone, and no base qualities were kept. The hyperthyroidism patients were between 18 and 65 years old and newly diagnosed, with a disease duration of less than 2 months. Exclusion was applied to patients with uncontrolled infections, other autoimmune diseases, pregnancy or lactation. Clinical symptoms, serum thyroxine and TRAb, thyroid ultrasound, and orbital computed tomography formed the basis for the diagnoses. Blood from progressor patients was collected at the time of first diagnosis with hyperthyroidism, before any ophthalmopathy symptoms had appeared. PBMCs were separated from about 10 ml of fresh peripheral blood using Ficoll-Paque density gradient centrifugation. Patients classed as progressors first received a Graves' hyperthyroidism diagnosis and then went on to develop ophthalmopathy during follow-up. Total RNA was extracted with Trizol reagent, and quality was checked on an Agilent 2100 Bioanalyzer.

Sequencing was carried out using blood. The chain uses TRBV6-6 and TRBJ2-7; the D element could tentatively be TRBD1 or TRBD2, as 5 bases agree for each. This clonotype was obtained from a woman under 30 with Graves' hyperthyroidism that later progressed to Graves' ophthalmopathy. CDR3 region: CASSYSWDVSDEQYF. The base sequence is TGTGCCAGCAGTTACTCGTGGGACGTATCCGACGAGCAGTACTTC.